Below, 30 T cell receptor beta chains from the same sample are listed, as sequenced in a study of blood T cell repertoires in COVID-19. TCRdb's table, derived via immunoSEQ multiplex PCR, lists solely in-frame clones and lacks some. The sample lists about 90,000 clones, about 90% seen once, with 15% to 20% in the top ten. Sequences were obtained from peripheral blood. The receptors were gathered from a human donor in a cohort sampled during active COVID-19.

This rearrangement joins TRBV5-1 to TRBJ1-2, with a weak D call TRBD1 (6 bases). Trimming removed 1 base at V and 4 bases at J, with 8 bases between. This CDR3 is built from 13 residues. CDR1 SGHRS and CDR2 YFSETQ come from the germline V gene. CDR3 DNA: TGCGCCAGCAGCTTGATACAGGGCTATGGCTACACCTTC. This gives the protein CASSLIQGYGYTF.

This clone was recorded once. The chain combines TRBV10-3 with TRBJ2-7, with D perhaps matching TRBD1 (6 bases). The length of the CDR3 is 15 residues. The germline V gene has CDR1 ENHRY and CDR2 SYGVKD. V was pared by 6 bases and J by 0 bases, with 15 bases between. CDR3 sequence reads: CAISETGISSYEQYF. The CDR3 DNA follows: TGTGCCATCAGCGAAACAGGGATCAGCTCCTACGAGCAGTACTTC.

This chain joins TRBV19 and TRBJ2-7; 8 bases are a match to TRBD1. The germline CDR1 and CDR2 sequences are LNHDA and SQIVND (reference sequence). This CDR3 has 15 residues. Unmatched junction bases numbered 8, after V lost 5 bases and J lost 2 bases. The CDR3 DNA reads TGTGCCAGTAGTGGTCCGGGACAGGACACCTACGAGCAGTACTTC. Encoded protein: CASSGPGQDTYEQYF.

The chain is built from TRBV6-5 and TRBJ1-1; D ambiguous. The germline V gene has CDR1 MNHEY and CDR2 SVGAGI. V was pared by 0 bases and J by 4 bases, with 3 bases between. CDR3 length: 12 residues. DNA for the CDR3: TGTGCCAGCAGTTACTCCTCCACTGAAGCTTTCTTT. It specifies CASSYSSTEAFF.

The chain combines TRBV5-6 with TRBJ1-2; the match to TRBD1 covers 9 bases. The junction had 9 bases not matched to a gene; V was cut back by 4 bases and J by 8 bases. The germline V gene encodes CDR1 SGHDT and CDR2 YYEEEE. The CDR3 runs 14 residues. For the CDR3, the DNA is TGTGCCAGCAGCCTAAGCCGGACAGGGGTCGGCTACACCTTC. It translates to CASSLSRTGVGYTF.

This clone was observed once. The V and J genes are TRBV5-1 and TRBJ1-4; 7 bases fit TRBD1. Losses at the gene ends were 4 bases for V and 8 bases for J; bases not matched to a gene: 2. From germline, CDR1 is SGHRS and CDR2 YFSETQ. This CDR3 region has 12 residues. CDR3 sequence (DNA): TGCGCCAGCAGCACGGACAGGGAAAAACTGTTTTTT. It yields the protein CASSTDREKLFF.

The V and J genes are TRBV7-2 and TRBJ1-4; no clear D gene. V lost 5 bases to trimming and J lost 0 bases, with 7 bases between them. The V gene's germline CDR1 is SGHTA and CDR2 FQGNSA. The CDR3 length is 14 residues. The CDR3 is CASSPIATNEKLFF. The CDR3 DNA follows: TGTGCCAGCAGCCCCATTGCAACTAATGAAAAACTGTTTTTT. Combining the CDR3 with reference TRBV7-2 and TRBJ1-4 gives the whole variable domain GAGVSQSPSNKVTEKGKDVELRCDPISGHTALYWYRQSLGQGLEFLIYFQGNSAPDKSGLPSDRFSAERTGGSVSTLTIQRTQQEDSAVYLCASSPIATNEKLFFGSGTQLSVL.

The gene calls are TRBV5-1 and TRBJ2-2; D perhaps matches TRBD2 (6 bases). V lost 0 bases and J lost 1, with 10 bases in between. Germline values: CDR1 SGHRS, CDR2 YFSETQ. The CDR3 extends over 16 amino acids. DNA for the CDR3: TGCGCCAGCAGCTTGGGCCCGGGGGTGAACACCGGGGAGCTGTTTTTT. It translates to CASSLGPGVNTGELFF.

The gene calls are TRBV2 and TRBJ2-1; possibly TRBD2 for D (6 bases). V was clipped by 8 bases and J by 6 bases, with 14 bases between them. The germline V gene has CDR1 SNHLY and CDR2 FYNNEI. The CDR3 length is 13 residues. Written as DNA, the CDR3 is TGTGCCAGCTCATCGGGGGAGATCAATGAGCAGTTCTTC. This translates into CASSSGEINEQFF.

The CDR3 loop reads CASSVVQASYNEQFF. CDR3 nucleotides: TGTGCCAGCAGCGTAGTCCAAGCCTCCTACAATGAGCAGTTCTTC. V gene TRBV9 combines with J gene TRBJ2-1; unclear D gene. CDR1 and CDR2 (germline): SGDLS, YYNGEE. V was clipped by 0 bases and J by 0 bases, with 7 bases between them. CDR3 length: 15 amino acids. The variable domain in full, completed from reference TRBV9 and TRBJ2-1, reads DSGVTQTPKHLITATGQRVTLRCSPRSGDLSVYWYQQSLDQGLQFLIQYYNGEERAKGNILERFSAQQFPDLHSELNLSSLELGDSALYFCASSVVQASYNEQFFGPGTRLTVL.

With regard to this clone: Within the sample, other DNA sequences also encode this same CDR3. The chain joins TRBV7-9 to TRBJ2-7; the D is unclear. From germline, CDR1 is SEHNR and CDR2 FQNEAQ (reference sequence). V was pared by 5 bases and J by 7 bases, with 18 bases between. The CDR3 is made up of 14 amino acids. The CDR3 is CASSLLQTRGEQYF. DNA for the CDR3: TGTGCCAGCAGCCTACTCCAGACCCGCGGAGAGCAGTACTTC.

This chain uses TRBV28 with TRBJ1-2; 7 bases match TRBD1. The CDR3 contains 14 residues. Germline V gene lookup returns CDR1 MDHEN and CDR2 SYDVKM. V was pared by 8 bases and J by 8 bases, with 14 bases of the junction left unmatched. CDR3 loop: CASGYHRGGGGYTF. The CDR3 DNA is TGTGCCAGCGGCTATCACAGGGGTGGAGGGGGCTACACCTTC.

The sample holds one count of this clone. CDR3 sequence: CASRGGEYYNEQFF. The DNA of the CDR3 is TGTGCCAGCAGAGGCGGGGAATACTACAATGAGCAGTTCTTC. The rearrangement joins TRBV2 to TRBJ2-1, with D perhaps TRBD2 (6 bases). This CDR3 has 14 amino acids. The V gene lost 6 bases and the J gene lost 3 bases, with 12 bases spanning the gap. Looked up from germline, CDR1 is SNHLY and CDR2 is FYNNEI.

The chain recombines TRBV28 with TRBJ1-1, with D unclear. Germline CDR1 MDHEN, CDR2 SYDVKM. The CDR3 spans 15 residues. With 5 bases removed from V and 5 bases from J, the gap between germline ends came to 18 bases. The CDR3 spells CASSPNHGGRTEAFF. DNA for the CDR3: TGTGCCAGCAGTCCGAATCACGGTGGTCGGACTGAAGCTTTCTTT.

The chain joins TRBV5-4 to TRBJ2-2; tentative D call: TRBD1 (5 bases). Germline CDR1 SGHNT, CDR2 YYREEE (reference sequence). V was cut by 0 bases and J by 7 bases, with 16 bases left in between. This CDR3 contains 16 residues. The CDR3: CASSLAGAGWGGELFF. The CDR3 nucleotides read TGTGCCAGCAGCTTGGCTGGGGCAGGTTGGGGCGGGGAGCTGTTTTTT.

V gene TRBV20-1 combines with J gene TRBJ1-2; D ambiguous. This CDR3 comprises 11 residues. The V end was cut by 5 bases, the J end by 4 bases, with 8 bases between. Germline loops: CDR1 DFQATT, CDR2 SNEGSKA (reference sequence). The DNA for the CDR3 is TGCAGTGCTCTACTAGGCTATGGCTACACCTTC. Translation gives CSALLGYGYTF.

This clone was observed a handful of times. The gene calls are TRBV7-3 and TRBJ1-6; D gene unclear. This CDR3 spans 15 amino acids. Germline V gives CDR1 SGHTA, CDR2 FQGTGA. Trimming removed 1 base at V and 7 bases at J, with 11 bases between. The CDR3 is CASSLMNGENSPLHF. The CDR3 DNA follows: TGTGCCAGCAGCTTAATGAATGGGGAGAATTCACCCCTCCACTTT.

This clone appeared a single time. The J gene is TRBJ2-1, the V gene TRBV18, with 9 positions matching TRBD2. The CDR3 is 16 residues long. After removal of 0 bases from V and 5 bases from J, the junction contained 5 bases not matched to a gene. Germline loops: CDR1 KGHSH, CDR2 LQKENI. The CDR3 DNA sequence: TGTGCCAGCTCACCACCGTTTGCGGGGGGGAACAATGAGCAGTTCTTC. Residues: CASSPPFAGGNNEQFF.

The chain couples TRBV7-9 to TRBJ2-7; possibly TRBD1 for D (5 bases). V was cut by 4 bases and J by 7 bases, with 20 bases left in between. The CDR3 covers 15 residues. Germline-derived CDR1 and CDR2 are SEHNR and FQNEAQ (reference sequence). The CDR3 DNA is TGTGCCAGCAGCTCGTACAGGAGTACAATCCCGGAGCAGTACTTC. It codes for CASSSYRSTIPEQYF. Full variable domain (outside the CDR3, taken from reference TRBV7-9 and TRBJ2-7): DTGVSQNPRHKITKRGQNVTFRCDPISEHNRLYWYRQTLGQGPEFLTYFQNEAQLEKSRLLSDRFSAERPKGSFSTLEIQRTEQGDSAMYLCASSSYRSTIPEQYFGPGTRLTVT.

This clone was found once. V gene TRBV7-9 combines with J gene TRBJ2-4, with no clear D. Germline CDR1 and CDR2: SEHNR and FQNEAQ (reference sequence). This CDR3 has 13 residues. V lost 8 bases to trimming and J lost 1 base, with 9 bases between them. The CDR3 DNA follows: TGTGCCAGCGCGACGGGTGCCAAAAACATTCAGTACTTC. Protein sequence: CASATGAKNIQYF.

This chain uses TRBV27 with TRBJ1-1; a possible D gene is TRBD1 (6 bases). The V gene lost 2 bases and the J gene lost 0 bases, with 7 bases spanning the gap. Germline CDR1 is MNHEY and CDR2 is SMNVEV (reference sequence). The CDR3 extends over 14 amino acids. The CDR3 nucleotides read TGTGCCAGCAGTTTACGACAGGTGAACACTGAAGCTTTCTTT. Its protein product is CASSLRQVNTEAFF.

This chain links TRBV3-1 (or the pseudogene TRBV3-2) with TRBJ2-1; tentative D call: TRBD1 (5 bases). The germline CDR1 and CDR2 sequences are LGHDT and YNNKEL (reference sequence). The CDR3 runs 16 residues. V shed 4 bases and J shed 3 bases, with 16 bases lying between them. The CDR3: CASSLGAGHSYNEQFF. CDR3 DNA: TGTGCCAGCAGCCTAGGTGCAGGGCACAGCTACAATGAGCAGTTCTTC.

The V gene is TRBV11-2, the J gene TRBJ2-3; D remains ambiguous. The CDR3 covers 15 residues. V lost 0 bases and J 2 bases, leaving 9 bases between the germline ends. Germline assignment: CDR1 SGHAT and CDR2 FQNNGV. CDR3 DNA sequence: TGTGCCAGCAGCTTAGATCAAAGCCACACAGATACGCAGTATTTT. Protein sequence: CASSLDQSHTDTQYF.

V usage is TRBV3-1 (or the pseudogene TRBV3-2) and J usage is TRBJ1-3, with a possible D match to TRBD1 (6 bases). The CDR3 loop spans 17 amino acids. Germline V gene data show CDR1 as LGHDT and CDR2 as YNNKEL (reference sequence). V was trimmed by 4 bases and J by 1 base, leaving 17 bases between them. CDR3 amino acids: CASSRGGGRLSGNTIYF. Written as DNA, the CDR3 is TGTGCCAGCAGCCGGGGGGGCGGGAGGCTATCTGGAAACACCATATATTTT.

CDR3 region: CASSEGAEAFF. The CDR3, as DNA: TGCGCCAGCAGTGAGGGGGCTGAAGCTTTCTTT. The chain combines TRBV5-1 with TRBJ1-1, with a tentative D call TRBD1 (6 bases). The CDR3 spans 11 residues. V was shortened by 5 bases and J by 6 bases, with 8 bases between the two germline ends. CDR1 is SGHRS, CDR2 YFSETQ, per germline.

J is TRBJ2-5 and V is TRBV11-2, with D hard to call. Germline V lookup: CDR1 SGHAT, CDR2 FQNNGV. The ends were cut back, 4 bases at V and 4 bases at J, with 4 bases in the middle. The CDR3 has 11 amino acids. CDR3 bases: TGTGCCAGCAGCTCAGGAGAGACCCAGTACTTC. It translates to CASSSGETQYF.

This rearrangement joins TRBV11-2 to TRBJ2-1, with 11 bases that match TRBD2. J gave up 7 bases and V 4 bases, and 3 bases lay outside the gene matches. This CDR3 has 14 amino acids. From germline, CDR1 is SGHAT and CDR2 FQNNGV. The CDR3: CASSYRLAGNEQFF. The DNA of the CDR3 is TGTGCCAGCAGCTACCGACTAGCGGGAAATGAGCAGTTCTTC.

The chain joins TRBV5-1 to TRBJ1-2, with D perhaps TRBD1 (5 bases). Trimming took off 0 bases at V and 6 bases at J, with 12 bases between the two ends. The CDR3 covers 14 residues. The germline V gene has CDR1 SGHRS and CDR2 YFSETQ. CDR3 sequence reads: CASSLDPGSDGYTF. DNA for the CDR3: TGCGCCAGCAGCTTGGACCCAGGGTCGGATGGCTACACCTTC.

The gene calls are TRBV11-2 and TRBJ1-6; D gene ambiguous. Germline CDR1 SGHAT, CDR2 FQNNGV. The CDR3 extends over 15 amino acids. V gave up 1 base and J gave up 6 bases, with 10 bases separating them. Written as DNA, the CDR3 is TGTGCCAGCAGCTTAGTAGGACTTGGTAATTCACCCCTCCACTTT. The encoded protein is CASSLVGLGNSPLHF.

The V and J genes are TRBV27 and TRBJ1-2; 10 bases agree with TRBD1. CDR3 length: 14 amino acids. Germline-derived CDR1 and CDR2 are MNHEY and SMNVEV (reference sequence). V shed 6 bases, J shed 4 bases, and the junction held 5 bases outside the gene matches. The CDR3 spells CASSGDRGLYGYTF. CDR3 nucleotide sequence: TGTGCCAGCAGCGGAGACAGGGGGCTCTATGGCTACACCTTC.